Listed below are T cell receptor beta chains from one sample, sequenced in a study of OX40 agonist ivuxolimab in advanced cancers. The repertoire was sequenced with immunoSEQ multiplex PCR; TCRdb's copy has only in-frame clones and lacks some. Of tens of thousands of clones in the sample, around 85% were seen once. This material consisted of CD4+ or CD8+ T cells sorted from blood, taken in a trial of the OX40 agonist ivuxolimab. These receptors were taken from an adult with an advanced solid tumor such as melanoma, head and neck, liver or kidney cancer. Both conserved end residues are part of each CDR3. The order of the fields is V gene, J gene, CDR3 protein.

TRBV9	TRBJ1-4	CASSEGLNEKLFF
TRBV7-8	TRBJ2-2	CASSLGVAGSGNTGELFF
TRBV5-4	TRBJ1-5	CASSLDTNQPQHF
TRBV5-4	TRBJ1-5	CASSVQGARQPQHF
TRBV7-9	TRBJ1-5	CASSLARNQPQHF
TRBV9	TRBJ2-7	CASSVGAGVEQYF
TRBV2	TRBJ2-1	CASRVWTEIVGYNEQFF
TRBV7-8	TRBJ2-7	CASTMTSYEQYF
TRBV11-2	TRBJ1-1	CASSFGPANTEAFF
TRBV6-5	TRBJ2-1	CASSYVRGHNEQFF
TRBV5-1	TRBJ2-1	CASSLGSSGYNEQFF
TRBV6-1	TRBJ2-7	CASSASDYEQYF
TRBV6-6	TRBJ2-5	CASSSGRIETQYF
TRBV27	TRBJ2-1	CASKTQIKGPEQFF
TRBV6-1	TRBJ1-5	CASSEGHGGQGYHQPQHF
TRBV7-8	TRBJ2-3	CASSWGQARGTQYF
TRBV29-1	TRBJ2-7	CSVATGSYEQYF
TRBV7-8	TRBJ2-6	CASSLDRAGANVLTF
TRBV19	TRBJ1-5	CASSIYGTGFQPQHF
TRBV7-2	TRBJ2-2	CASSLGTGELFF
TRBV7-9	.	CASSRLDSYEQYF
TRBV2	TRBJ2-1	CASRSGLAGEQFF
TRBV6-1	TRBJ2-7	CASSERLVVSYEQYF
TRBV10-1	TRBJ2-5	CARREPGGEETQYF
TRBV7-8	TRBJ2-5	CASSLEGLASPQETQYF
TRBV18	TRBJ2-2	CASSPGTATGELFF
TRBV6-5	TRBJ2-2	CASSYANTGELFF
TRBV9	TRBJ2-3	CASSLSGTTDTQYF
TRBV27	TRBJ2-5	CASSLVGSRQETQYF
TRBV4-2	.	CASSQGLTGRTDEQYF
TRBV19	TRBJ2-3	CATTGTSGRVTQYF
TRBV9	TRBJ1-2	CASSVADYGGVYGYTF
TRBV4-3	TRBJ1-3	CASSQDSGVRDTIYF
TRBV6-1	TRBJ2-7	CASGQGEYEQYF
TRBV18	TRBJ2-7	CASSPPGSSYEQYF
TRBV7-9	TRBJ2-5	CASSPRTDYQETQYF
TRBV27	TRBJ1-5	CASRDNSNQPQHF
TRBV7-9	TRBJ2-2	CASSQDSESGELFF
TRBV28	TRBJ2-5	CASYSVGLAGVDPQETQYF
TRBV10-2	TRBJ2-7	CASGDTMNPYEQYF
TRBV7-8	TRBJ2-1	CASSSPLAGGGNEQFF
TRBV4-1	TRBJ2-3	CASSQTLAVPDKRTDTQYF
TRBV27	TRBJ2-3	CASSLAAGRTDTQYF
TRBV6-5	TRBJ1-1	CASSYSREGAFF
TRBV19	TRBJ2-7	CASSISGNSYEQYF
TRBV6-1	TRBJ2-5	CASSESSVSQYF
TRBV30	TRBJ1-4	CAWGSGTAPSEKLFF
TRBV9	TRBJ2-1	CASSVEPQFSINNEQFF
TRBV11-3	.	CASSSRDVTYEQYF